These 9 T cell receptor beta chains were sequenced from one sample in a study of monozygotic twins with inflammatory bowel disease. One entry per CDR3 protein, without DNA, is what TCRdb gives after re-calling the 5' RACE reads. This table holds around 380,000 distinct CDR3 sequences. Material: blood. Every receptor here comes from a human donor with ulcerative colitis or Crohn's disease, or a healthy co-twin of an affected twin (not recorded which).

V and J are TRBV29-1 and TRBJ2-5. CDR1 and CDR2 from the germline V gene are SQVTM and ANQGSEA. This CDR3 contains 11 residues. CDR3 region: CSVRSYETQYF.

The rearrangement links TRBV25-1 to TRBJ2-7; TCRdb names TRBD2, which stays unverified in the absence of DNA. CDR1 is MGHDK and CDR2 is SYGVNS in the germline V gene. The CDR3 consists of 13 residues. CDR3 loop: CASSGLADYEQYF.

The chain employs TRBV18 and TRBJ2-7; the TCRdb call, TRBD1, lacks DNA for checking. The CDR3 has 16 residues. Germline V CDR1 and CDR2: KGHSH, LQKENI. The CDR3 spells CASSRRAGTGDYEQYF.

The chain couples TRBV3-1 to TRBJ2-5. This CDR3 region has 15 residues. Germline CDR1 LGHDT, CDR2 YNNKEL (reference sequence). CDR3 sequence: CASSQDSRIEETQYF.

V usage is TRBV2 and J usage is TRBJ2-5. The CDR3 consists of 17 residues. Germline V gene sequence: CDR1 SNHLY, CDR2 FYNNEI. The CDR3 region is CASSEGVSRDRGETQYF.

The V call is TRBV7-2, the J call TRBJ2-1; TCRdb indicates TRBD2, and absent DNA this call remains unverified. The CDR3 spans 17 residues. The V gene's germline CDR1 is SGHTA and CDR2 FQGNSA. CDR3 region: CASSSGGSSGPYNEQFF.

The chain is built from TRBV5-4 and TRBJ2-3; the TRBD2 assignment by TCRdb is unverifiable without DNA. Germline-derived CDR1 and CDR2 are SGHNT and YYREEE (reference sequence). This CDR3 is built from 13 residues. The CDR3: CASSSEAGDTQYF.

The rearrangement uses TRBV5-1 and TRBJ1-1; TCRdb calls TRBD1, which cannot be checked without DNA. The CDR3 is 15 amino acids. The germline gives CDR1 SGHRS, CDR2 YFSETQ. The CDR3 loop is CASSPEGRTNTEAFF.

The chain joins TRBV5-1 to TRBJ2-1. Germline V gives CDR1 SGHRS, CDR2 YFSETQ. The CDR3 sequence is 15 residues long. The CDR3 loop reads CASSLELLGYNEQFF.